Following are 18 T cell receptor beta chains from one sample sequenced in a study of human T cells and chemical hapten exposure. TCRdb re-analysed the RACE reads in MiXCR, keeping a single row per CDR3 protein. The data contain 80,000 to 100,000 distinct CDR3 sequences, about a tenth of them singletons. Time point in this sample: patch test 3, about 24 weeks after DPC sensitization. Treatment described: therapeutic diphenylcyclopropenone sensitization with weekly scalp DPC. Specimen: whole blood, collected in connection with sensitization to the hapten diphenylcyclopropenone (DPC). These receptors were taken from a woman aged 25 to 39 with alopecia areata. Some clones in this sample may be carry-over from other donors' samples.

This clonotype was observed at least ten times. The chain is built from TRBV4-3 and TRBJ2-2; D call uncertain. V lost 2 bases and J 5 bases, leaving 15 bases between the germline ends. Germline-derived CDR1 and CDR2 are LGHNA and YSLEER. This CDR3 is 16 amino acids long. The chain's CDR3 is CASSQRYPAETGELFF. In nucleotides, the CDR3 is TGCGCCAGCAGCCAACGTTATCCAGCAGAAACCGGGGAGCTGTTTTTT.

This clonotype was detected many times. J is TRBJ1-2 and V is TRBV29-1; D gene ambiguous. Between the trimmed V and J ends, which lost 4 bases and 8 bases, there was a span of 11 bases. Germline V gene data show CDR1 as SQVTM and CDR2 as ANQGSEA. The length of the CDR3 is 11 residues. The chain's CDR3 is CSVARLTGYTF. The CDR3 DNA reads TGCAGCGTTGCGCGGCTGACGGGCTACACCTTC.

This clonotype was observed a handful of times. The V and J genes are TRBV10-2 and TRBJ2-7; D is possibly TRBD1 (6 bases). The CDR3 loop spans 13 amino acids. Germline loops: CDR1 WSHSY, CDR2 SAAADI. The germline V and J ends were trimmed by 7 bases and 3 bases, with 13 bases remaining between them. The CDR3 spells CASKQGPNYEQYV. CDR3 bases: TGCGCCAGCAAGCAGGGGCCGAACTACGAGCAGTACGTC.

This clonotype was found many times. The rearrangement links TRBV4-3 to TRBJ2-6, with 9 bases lining up with TRBD2. CDR3 length: 18 residues. Per germline, CDR1 LGHNA and CDR2 YSLEER. The ends lost 4 bases at V and 0 bases at J; junction bases unmatched: 7. CDR3 sequence (DNA): TGCGCCAGCAGCCGGGCCCTAGCGGGACTCTCTGGGGCCAACGTCCTGACTTTC. Translating gives CASSRALAGLSGANVLTF.

This clonotype was seen many times. The chain uses TRBV5-1 and TRBJ2-6; tentative D call: TRBD2 (5 bases). Germline V gives CDR1 SGHRS, CDR2 YFSETQ. Trimming shortened V by 4 bases and J by 2 bases, and 13 bases separated the two germline ends. The CDR3 loop spans 16 amino acids. CDR3 residues: CASSPNYGTGANVLTF. The CDR3 region has the DNA TGCGCCAGCAGCCCAAATTACGGGACTGGGGCCAACGTCCTGACTTTC.

With respect to this clonotype: At one of its ends the junction is not consistent with the germline gene, which may arise from a read error. The chain joins TRBV3-1 to TRBJ2-3, with D perhaps assigned TRBD1 or TRBD2 (5 bases each). This CDR3 contains 14 residues. The germline gives CDR1 LGHDT, CDR2 YNNKEL (reference sequence). CDR3 bases: TGTGCCAGCAGCCCATATATGTCGGGGCTCACACCCGATTTT. Translated, it gives CASSPYMSGLTPDF.

This clonotype was recorded at least ten times. The V gene is TRBV7-7, the J gene TRBJ2-1, with TRBD1 identical over 8 bases. This CDR3 is built from 14 residues. Losses at the gene ends were 5 bases for V and 7 bases for J; bases not matched to a gene: 7. Germline V gene data show CDR1 as SSHAT and CDR2 as FNYEAQ (reference sequence). As DNA, the CDR3 is TGTGCCAGCAGCCCAAGGACAGGGAGTAATGAGCAGTTCTTC. It specifies CASSPRTGSNEQFF.

This clonotype was observed a handful of times. The chain has TRBV20-1 and TRBJ2-1; TRBD2 aligns across 12 bases. The CDR3 has 15 residues. The germline CDR1 and CDR2 sequences are DFQATT and SNEGSKA (reference sequence). The trim removed 1 base at V and 9 bases at J, leaving 7 bases unmatched. CDR3 amino acids: CSARATSGRFGEQFF. The CDR3 coding sequence is TGCAGTGCTAGAGCGACTAGCGGGAGATTCGGTGAGCAGTTCTTC.

The chain combines TRBV11-2 with TRBJ2-3; the D is unclear. Germline CDR1 reads SGHAT; CDR2 reads FQNNGV. This CDR3 spans 13 amino acids. Trimming pared 0 bases from V and 7 bases from J, leaving 8 bases between. The CDR3 bases are TGTGCCAGCAGCTTAGACAGATCCAATACGCAGTATTTT. As protein: CASSLDRSNTQYF.

The chain uses TRBV20-1 and TRBJ1-6; the D gene is possibly TRBD1 (5 bases). The germline CDR1 and CDR2 sequences are DFQATT and SNEGSKA (reference sequence). The CDR3 has 14 amino acids. With 3 bases removed from V and 6 bases from J, the gap between germline ends came to 12 bases. The DNA for the CDR3 is TGCAGTGCTAGTCGCGCGGGGGTTAATTCACCCCTCCACTTT. Residues: CSASRAGVNSPLHF.

This clonotype was found many times. This sequence joins TRBV6-5 and TRBJ2-7, with 8 bases aligning to TRBD1. Germline V CDR1 and CDR2: MNHEY, SVGAGI. The V and J ends lost 5 bases and 3 bases, in that order; junction bases with no gene match: 9. This CDR3 has 15 residues. The chain's CDR3 is CASSRGQGVGYEQYV. CDR3 coding DNA: TGTGCCAGCAGTAGAGGACAGGGTGTAGGCTACGAGCAGTACGTC.

This clonotype appeared a few times. The rearrangement links TRBV7-9 to TRBJ1-1, with unresolved D. V was trimmed by 5 bases and J by 5 bases, leaving 6 bases between them. The germline CDR1 and CDR2 sequences are SEHNR and FQNEAQ (reference sequence). The CDR3 sequence is 11 residues long. The DNA for the CDR3 is TGTGCCAGCAGCCCTCGGACTGAAGCTTTCTTT. Protein product: CASSPRTEAFF.

This clonotype was seen a handful of times. The chain recombines TRBV15 with TRBJ2-2, with 7 bases lining up with TRBD1. The CDR3 extends over 17 amino acids. Germline CDR1 is LNHNV and CDR2 is YYDKDF (reference sequence). V shed 2 bases and J 1 base; nucleotides not matched to a gene: 7. The CDR3 loop is CATSRNQWTGNTGELFF. The CDR3 coding sequence is TGTGCCACCAGCAGAAACCAATGGACAGGGAACACCGGGGAGCTGTTTTTT.

This clonotype has a count of ten or more. The rearrangement joins TRBV7-9 to TRBJ2-7, with D possibly called TRBD1 or TRBD2 (7 bases each). V dropped 3 bases and J dropped 1 base, with 16 bases sitting between them. Germline V lookup: CDR1 SEHNR, CDR2 FQNEAQ (reference sequence). The CDR3 covers 16 residues. The CDR3 region is CASSFHQRDRSYEQYF. The CDR3 bases are TGTGCCAGCAGCTTCCATCAGCGGGACAGATCCTACGAGCAGTACTTC.

This clonotype was detected only a few times. The chain uses TRBV11-2 and TRBJ2-5; D not certain. Germline V gene data show CDR1 as SGHAT and CDR2 as FQNNGV. V dropped 3 bases and J dropped 0 bases, with 23 bases sitting between them. The CDR3 spans 19 residues. CDR3 nucleotide sequence: TGTGCCAGCAGCTTTCGGCCGATGAATACCTCGCGGTACCAAGAGACCCAGTACTTC. Amino acids: CASSFRPMNTSRYQETQYF.

In this sample, this clonotype turned up a few times. The CDR3 sequence is CASSQGPLVSALTNEQFF. The CDR3 DNA reads as TGTGCCAGCAGTCAAGGCCCCCTGGTGAGCGCGCTAACCAATGAGCAGTTCTTC. V is TRBV12-3 or TRBV12-4 and J is TRBJ2-1; D is ambiguous. This CDR3 is 18 amino acids long. Deletions cut 5 bases from V and 6 bases from J, with 26 bases between.

As concerns this clonotype: It may be a read error: a sequence one base away is much more abundant. The V and J genes are TRBV6-6 and TRBJ1-6, with D unclear. Trimming removed 6 bases at V and 11 bases at J, with 23 bases between. This CDR3 comprises 16 residues. Per germline, CDR1 MNHNY and CDR2 SVGAGI (reference sequence). The CDR3 sequence is CASRLDAIAGNTPLHF. CDR3 DNA sequence: TGTGCCAGCAGACTTGACGCAATAGCGGGAAATACACCCCTCCACTTT.

This clonotype was seen more than once but under ten times. The gene calls are TRBV24-1 and TRBJ2-2; 15 nucleotides line up with TRBD2. Germline V gene data show CDR1 as KGHDR and CDR2 as SFDVKD. The V gene end was trimmed by 0 bases and the J gene end by 1 base; junction bases not matched to a gene: 11. CDR3 length: 22 residues. CDR3 in DNA: TGTGCCACCAGTGATTTGCGAGGAGGACTAGCGGGAGGGATGAAGAACACCGGGGAGCTGTTTTTT. It specifies CATSDLRGGLAGGMKNTGELFF.